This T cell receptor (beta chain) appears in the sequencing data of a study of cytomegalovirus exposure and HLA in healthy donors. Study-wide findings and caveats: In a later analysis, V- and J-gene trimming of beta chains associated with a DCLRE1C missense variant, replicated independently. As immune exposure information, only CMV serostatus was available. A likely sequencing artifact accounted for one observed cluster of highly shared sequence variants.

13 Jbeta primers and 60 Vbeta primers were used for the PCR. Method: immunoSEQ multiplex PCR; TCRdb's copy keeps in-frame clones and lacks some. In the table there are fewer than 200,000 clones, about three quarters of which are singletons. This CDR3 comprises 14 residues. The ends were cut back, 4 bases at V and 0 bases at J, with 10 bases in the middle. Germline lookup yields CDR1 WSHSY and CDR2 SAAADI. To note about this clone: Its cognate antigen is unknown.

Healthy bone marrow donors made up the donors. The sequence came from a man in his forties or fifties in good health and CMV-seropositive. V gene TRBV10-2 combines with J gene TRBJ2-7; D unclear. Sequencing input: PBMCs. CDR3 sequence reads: CASSVQASSYEQYF. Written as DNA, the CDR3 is TGCGCCAGCAGTGTCCAAGCAAGCTCCTACGAGCAGTACTTC.